The entry below gives a single T cell receptor beta chain sequence along with its context. Its antigen is unidentified. Germline CDR1 is GTSNPN and CDR2 is SVGIG (reference sequence). The ends were cut back, 5 bases at V and 6 bases at J, with 15 bases in the middle. The CDR3 has 13 amino acids. The protocol was immunoSEQ multiplex PCR, while the TCRdb copy is restricted to in-frame clones and leaves out a portion. The data hold 150,000 or so clones, with around 93% observed a single time. The sample is drawn from a study of T cell responses to AZD1222 COVID-19 vaccine. Study-level points and caveats: Reportedly, close to half of spike-specific TCRs are directed against unmutated variant regions.

The chain employs TRBV30 and TRBJ2-3; TRBD1 might be the D (6 bases). The receptor was isolated from an adult in good health. Sequenced here: peripheral blood, sampled on day 0 of AZD1222 vaccination. The CDR3 DNA reads as TGTGCCTGGGCCCTGGGGGCGCAGGATACGCAGTATTTT. It is translated as CAWALGAQDTQYF.